The 20 T cell receptor beta chains reported below all come from one sample, sequenced in a study of early T cells in non-severe SARS-CoV-2 infection. TCRdb called the 5' RACE reads again in MiXCR, with one record for every CDR3 protein. The repertoire has roughly 62,000 distinct CDR3 sequences, roughly 8% of them found once; the top ten carry approximately 3.6%. The sample taken for sequencing was whole blood. The receptors were gathered from an adult who was a healthcare worker with PCR-confirmed SARS-CoV-2 infection or an uninfected control (not recorded which).

The chain joins TRBV9 to TRBJ2-3, with 10 bases aligning to TRBD2. V trimming: 2 bases; J trimming: 1 base; junction bases outside the gene matches: 4. This CDR3 has 16 amino acids. Germline-derived CDR1 and CDR2 are SGDLS and YYNGEE. The CDR3 sequence: CASSVSGTSGTDTQYF. The CDR3 region has the DNA TGTGCCAGCAGCGTGTCCGGGACTAGCGGCACAGATACGCAGTATTTT.

The chain recombines TRBV4-2 with TRBJ2-1, with D possibly matching TRBD2 (6 bases). Germline lookup yields CDR1 LGHNA and CDR2 YNFKEQ. This CDR3 comprises 15 residues. V lost 0 bases, J lost 5 bases, and 11 bases lay in between. The CDR3 here is CASSQDGSGHNEQFF. In DNA form, the CDR3 reads TGTGCCAGCAGCCAAGACGGTAGCGGACACAATGAGCAGTTCTTC.

This clonotype was detected only a few times. V usage is TRBV3-1 and J usage is TRBJ2-7, with D possibly called TRBD1 or TRBD2 (5 bases each). Germline lookup yields CDR1 LGHDT and CDR2 YNNKEL (reference sequence). V was clipped by 4 bases and J by 1 base, with 17 bases between them. The CDR3 is 16 amino acids. The CDR3 DNA is TGTGCCAGCAGCCCCAGCAAGGGGACGAGTTCCTACGAGCAGTACTTC. This translates into CASSPSKGTSSYEQYF.

This clonotype was observed at least ten times. The chain combines TRBV11-2 with TRBJ1-6; D remains ambiguous. Germline V lookup: CDR1 SGHAT, CDR2 FQNNGV. The length of the CDR3 is 13 residues. V lost 5 bases to trimming and J lost 10 bases, with 12 bases between them. The CDR3 DNA sequence: TGTGCCAGCAGCCTAGCCCGAGGGTCACCCCTCCACTTT. This codes for CASSLARGSPLHF.

The CDR3 spells CASSDGTTSYEQYF. The CDR3 coding sequence is TGCGCCAGCAGCGACGGGACTACTTCCTACGAGCAGTACTTC. J is TRBJ2-7 and V is TRBV5-1; 7 positions agree with TRBD2. With 4 bases clipped from V and 1 base from J, the junction kept 5 bases outside the gene matches. The CDR3 is 14 amino acids. Germline CDR1 and CDR2: SGHRS and YFSETQ.

This clonotype appeared many times. The gene calls are TRBV10-3 and TRBJ2-1; D is possibly TRBD1 (5 bases). With 6 bases removed from V and 4 bases from J, the gap between germline ends came to 13 bases. Germline V gene sequence: CDR1 ENHRY, CDR2 SYGVKD. There are 14 residues in the CDR3. CDR3 nucleotide sequence: TGTGCCATCAGACCAACGACAGATTACAATGAGCAGTTCTTC. Translated: CAIRPTTDYNEQFF.

In this sample, this clonotype turned up once. This chain links TRBV27 with TRBJ2-5; D remains unclear. This CDR3 has 11 amino acids. CDR1 is MNHEY and CDR2 is SMNVEV in the germline V gene (reference sequence). The CDR3 loop is CATDEGETQYF. CDR3 DNA: TGTGCTACAGACGAAGGAGAGACCCAGTACTTC.

This clonotype was observed many times. Written as DNA, the CDR3 is TGTGCCAGCAGCGGACTAACCCTTTACAATGAGCAGTTCTTC. Translation: CASSGLTLYNEQFF. The chain uses TRBV2 and TRBJ2-1, with a weak D call TRBD2 (6 bases). CDR1 and CDR2 (germline): SNHLY, FYNNEI. This CDR3 is built from 14 residues. V lost 6 bases and J 4 bases, leaving 13 bases between the germline ends.

The genes are TRBV28 and TRBJ2-7; TRBD2 agrees at 15 bases. Trimming cost V 3 bases and J 5 bases; bases outside gene matches: 17. The CDR3 consists of 20 residues. CDR1 is MDHEN, CDR2 SYDVKM, per germline. CDR3 in amino acids: CASSFPGLAGGPSDPNEQYF. The CDR3 DNA follows: TGTGCCAGCAGTTTCCCCGGACTAGCGGGAGGGCCTAGTGACCCCAACGAGCAGTACTTC.

This clonotype was seen repeatedly, ten times or more. This chain joins TRBV3-1 and TRBJ1-6; the D gene is possibly TRBD1 (6 bases). This CDR3 comprises 16 residues. Germline values: CDR1 LGHDT, CDR2 YNNKEL (reference sequence). Deletions cut 2 bases from V and 5 bases from J, with 13 bases between. CDR3 coding DNA: TGTGCCAGCAGCCAATACCCCAGGGGTCATAATTCACCCCTCCACTTT. It codes for CASSQYPRGHNSPLHF.

V usage is TRBV7-7 and J usage is TRBJ2-5; 11 bases line up with TRBD1. The germline gives CDR1 SSHAT, CDR2 FNYEAQ (reference sequence). The CDR3 has 14 residues. Trimming cost V 5 bases and J 6 bases; bases outside gene matches: 5. The CDR3 region has the DNA TGTGCCAGCAGCCCCGGGACAGGGGGAAAGACCCAGTACTTC. Translation gives CASSPGTGGKTQYF.

This clonotype has at least ten counts. The chain has TRBV28 and TRBJ2-7; D remains unclear. The V and J ends lost 5 bases and 3 bases respectively, with 11 bases between them. This CDR3 region has 13 residues. The germline V gene has CDR1 MDHEN and CDR2 SYDVKM. The CDR3: CASSLTTNYEQYF. The CDR3 nucleotides read TGTGCCAGCAGTCTTACTACCAACTACGAGCAGTACTTC.

This clonotype was detected ten times or more. The rearrangement links TRBV24-1 to TRBJ1-1; the D gene is possibly TRBD1 (5 bases). This CDR3 is 13 amino acids long. Germline CDR1 reads KGHDR; CDR2 reads SFDVKD. The V gene lost 9 bases and the J gene lost 5 bases, with 15 bases spanning the gap. The CDR3 region is CATENPRGTEAFF. In DNA, the CDR3 is TGTGCCACCGAAAACCCCCGGGGGACTGAAGCTTTCTTT.

The chain employs TRBV28 and TRBJ1-2; D may be TRBD1 (5 bases). The germline V and J ends were trimmed by 8 bases and 7 bases, with 11 bases remaining between them. The CDR3 length is 11 residues. Germline V gene data show CDR1 as MDHEN and CDR2 as SYDVKM. For the CDR3, the DNA is TGTGCCAGCTCCCGGGGGGGTGGCTACACCTTC. It encodes CASSRGGGYTF.

In its sample, this clonotype was seen many times. CDR3 loop: CSVDSPGREQYF. DNA of the CDR3: TGCAGCGTTGATTCTCCAGGGCGAGAGCAGTACTTC. The chain joins TRBV29-1 to TRBJ2-7; weak D call: TRBD1 (5 bases). The CDR3 spans 12 residues. V lost 3 bases, J lost 7 bases, and 13 bases lay in between. CDR1 and CDR2 from the germline V gene are SQVTM and ANQGSEA.

This clonotype occurred a few times. The chain carries TRBV20-1 and TRBJ2-5, with 7 bases that match TRBD2. The CDR3 length is 16 residues. The J segment lost 2 bases and the V segment lost 5 bases, leaving 14 bases of the junction unmatched. Germline V lookup: CDR1 DFQATT, CDR2 SNEGSKA (reference sequence). This CDR3 reads CSAFSSAGYRQETQYF. Written as DNA, the CDR3 is TGCAGTGCTTTCTCCTCAGCGGGATACCGACAAGAGACCCAGTACTTC.

Ten or more counts support this clonotype. The chain recombines TRBV29-1 with TRBJ2-5; TRBD2 aligns across 14 bases. With 7 bases clipped from V and 5 bases from J, the junction kept 6 bases outside the gene matches. The germline CDR1 and CDR2 sequences are SQVTM and ANQGSEA. The CDR3 is 14 residues long. CDR3 bases: TGCAGCGCTGGACTAGCGGGAGGCGGTGAGACCCAGTACTTC. Translated, it gives CSAGLAGGGETQYF.

This clonotype was counted ten times or more. V and J are TRBV7-9 and TRBJ2-7, with 7 bases aligning to TRBD2. Unmatched junction bases numbered 4, after V lost 7 bases and J lost 4 bases. The CDR3 is 12 residues long. Germline V lookup: CDR1 SEHNR, CDR2 FQNEAQ (reference sequence). The CDR3 nucleotides read TGTGCCAGCACCCCCGGGAGGTACGAGCAGTACTTC. Translated: CASTPGRYEQYF.

This clonotype turned up a few times. The V and J genes are TRBV7-6 and TRBJ1-5; the D gene is possibly TRBD1 (6 bases). CDR3 length: 15 amino acids. Germline V gene data show CDR1 as SGHVS and CDR2 as FNYEAQ. Deletions cut 1 base from V and 1 base from J, with 8 bases between. The CDR3 here is CASSLEQGSNQPQHF. CDR3 nucleotides: TGTGCCAGCAGCTTAGAACAGGGAAGCAATCAGCCCCAGCATTTT. Drawing the rest from reference TRBV7-6 and TRBJ1-5, the complete variable domain is GAGVSQSPRYKVTKRGQDVALRCDPISGHVSLYWYRQALGQGPEFLTYFNYEAQQDKSGLPNDRFSAERPEGSISTLTIQRTEQRDSAMYRCASSLEQGSNQPQHFGDGTRLSIL.

This clonotype has only a few counts. The rearrangement joins TRBV10-1 to TRBJ2-7; D ambiguous. The CDR3 runs to 13 residues. Germline loops: CDR1 WNHNN, CDR2 SYGVQD (reference sequence). The V end lost 2 bases, the J end lost 7 bases, and 12 bases lay between the germline ends. The CDR3 nucleotides are TGCGCCAGCAGTGAGGACCCCACTAAGGAGCAGTACTTC. Translated, it gives CASSEDPTKEQYF.